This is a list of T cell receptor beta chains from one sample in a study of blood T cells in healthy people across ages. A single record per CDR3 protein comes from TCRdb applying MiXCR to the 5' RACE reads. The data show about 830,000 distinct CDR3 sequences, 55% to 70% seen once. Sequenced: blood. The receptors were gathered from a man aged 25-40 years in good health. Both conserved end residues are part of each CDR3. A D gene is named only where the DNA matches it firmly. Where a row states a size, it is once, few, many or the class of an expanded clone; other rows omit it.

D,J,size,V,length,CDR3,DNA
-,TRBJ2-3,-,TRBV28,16,CASGNEYGLGTDTQYF,TGTGCCTCAGGGAACGAGTACGGGCTAGGCACAGATACGCAGTATTTT
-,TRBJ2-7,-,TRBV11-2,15,CASSSREKLEDEQYF,TGTGCCAGCAGCTCCCGGGAGAAACTAGAAGACGAGCAGTACTTC
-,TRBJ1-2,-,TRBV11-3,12,CASSFSTYGYTF,TGTGCCAGCAGCTTCTCGACCTATGGCTACACCTTC
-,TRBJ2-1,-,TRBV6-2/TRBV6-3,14,CASSYLGQRGEQFF,TGTGCCAGCAGTTACCTAGGACAGCGCGGGGAGCAGTTCTTC
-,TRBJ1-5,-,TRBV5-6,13,CASSLDPGQPQHF,TGTGCCAGCAGCTTAGATCCCGGGCAGCCCCAGCATTTT
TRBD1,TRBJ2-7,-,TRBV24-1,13,CATSSGQDHEQYF,TGTGCCACCAGTTCAGGACAGGACCACGAGCAGTACTTC
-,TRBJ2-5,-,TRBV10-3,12,CAIGGVEETQYF,TGTGCCATCGGTGGAGTGGAAGAGACCCAGTACTTC
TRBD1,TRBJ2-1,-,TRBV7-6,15,CASSKRTGLGGEQFF,TGTGCCAGCAGCAAAAGGACAGGACTTGGAGGTGAGCAGTTCTTC
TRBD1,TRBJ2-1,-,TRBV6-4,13,CASMGTGDNEQFF,TGTGCCAGCATGGGGACAGGGGACAATGAGCAGTTCTTC
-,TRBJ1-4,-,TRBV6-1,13,CAGRGELNEKLFF,TGTGCCGGAAGAGGGGAACTTAATGAAAAACTGTTTTTT
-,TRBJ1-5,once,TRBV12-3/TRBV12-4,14,CASSPDRTDQPQHF,TGTGCCAGCAGTCCCGACAGGACCGATCAGCCCCAGCATTTT
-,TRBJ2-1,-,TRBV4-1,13,CASSQVFNNEQFF,TGCGCCAGCAGCCAAGTTTTCAACAATGAGCAGTTCTTC
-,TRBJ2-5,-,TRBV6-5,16,CASSYSMTSALETQYF,TGTGCCAGCAGTTACTCGATGACTAGTGCTCTGGAGACCCAGTACTTC
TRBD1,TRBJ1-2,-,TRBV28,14,CASSSDRGYYGYTF,TGTGCCAGCAGCAGTGACAGGGGGTACTATGGCTACACCTTC
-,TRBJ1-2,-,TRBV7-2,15,CASSLGWTAYYGYTF,TGTGCCAGCAGCTTAGGTTGGACAGCCTACTATGGCTACACCTTC
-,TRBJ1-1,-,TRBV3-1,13,CASSQDGDREAFF,TGTGCCAGCAGCCAAGACGGGGATCGGGAAGCTTTCTTT
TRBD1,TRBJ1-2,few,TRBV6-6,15,CASSWWTGDLGGYTF,TGTGCCAGCAGTTGGTGGACAGGGGACCTAGGGGGCTACACCTTC
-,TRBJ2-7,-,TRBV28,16,CASSLPMSSEFYEQYF,TGTGCCAGCAGTTTACCGATGAGCAGCGAATTTTACGAGCAGTACTTC
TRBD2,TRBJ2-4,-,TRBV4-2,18,CASSQDPVGSGTKNSQYF,TGTGCCAGCAGCCAAGACCCCGTGGGTAGCGGGACCAAAAACAGTCAGTACTTC
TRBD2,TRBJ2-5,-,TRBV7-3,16,CASSLLAGGLGETQYF,TGTGCCAGCAGCCTCCTAGCGGGAGGCCTGGGGGAGACCCAGTACTTC
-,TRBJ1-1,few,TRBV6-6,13,CASSPREGTEAFF,TGTGCCAGCAGCCCCAGGGAGGGCACTGAAGCTTTCTTT
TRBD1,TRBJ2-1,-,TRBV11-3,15,CASSRAGTGNHEQFF,TGTGCCAGCAGCAGAGCCGGGACAGGGAACCATGAGCAGTTCTTC
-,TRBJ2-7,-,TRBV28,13,CASRRLDPYEQYF,TGTGCCAGCAGGAGACTGGACCCCTACGAGCAGTACTTC
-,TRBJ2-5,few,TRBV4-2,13,CASSQENQETQYF,TGTGCCAGCAGCCAAGAAAACCAAGAGACCCAGTACTTC
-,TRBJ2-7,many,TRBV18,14,CASSPQQGQYEQYF,TGTGCCAGCTCACCGCAACAGGGTCAATACGAGCAGTACTTC
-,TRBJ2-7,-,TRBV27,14,CASSGHTKVYEQYF,TGTGCCAGCAGCGGTCACACCAAAGTTTACGAGCAGTACTTC